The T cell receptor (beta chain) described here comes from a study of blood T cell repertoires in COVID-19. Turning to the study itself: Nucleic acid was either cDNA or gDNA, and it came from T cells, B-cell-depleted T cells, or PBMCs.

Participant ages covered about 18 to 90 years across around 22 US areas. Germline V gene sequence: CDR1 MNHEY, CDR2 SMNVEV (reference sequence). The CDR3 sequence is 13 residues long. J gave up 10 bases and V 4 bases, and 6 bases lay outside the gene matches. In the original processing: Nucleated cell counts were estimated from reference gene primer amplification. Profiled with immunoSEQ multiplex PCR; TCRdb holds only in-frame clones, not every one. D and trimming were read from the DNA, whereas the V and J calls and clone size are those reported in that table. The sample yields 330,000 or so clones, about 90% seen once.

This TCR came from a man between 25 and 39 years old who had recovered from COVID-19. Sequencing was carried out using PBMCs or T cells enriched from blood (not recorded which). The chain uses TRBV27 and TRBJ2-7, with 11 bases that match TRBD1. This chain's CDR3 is CASSWGTGGHQYF. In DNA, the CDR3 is TGTGCCAGCAGTTGGGGGACAGGGGGACATCAGTACTTC.